The 14 T cell receptor beta chains below were found in one sample sequenced in a study of regulatory T cells in long-lasting Graves disease. The time point denotes: newly diagnosed GD, antithyroid drugs for less than 3 months. The TCR library used RNA extracted from PBMCs. Combining iRepertoire HTBI primers with Arm-PCR of CDR3 regions, the authors built TCR beta libraries. TCRdb called the multiplex PCR reads again in MiXCR, with one record for every CDR3 protein. The data hold approximately 250,000 distinct CDR3 sequences, with 18% observed a single time. The specimen was peripheral blood mononuclear cells (PBMCs), collected at new diagnosis, from a patient treated with antithyroid drugs. The receptors come from a female donor with Graves disease.

This clonotype has a count of ten or more. The rearrangement uses TRBV12-3 or TRBV12-4 and TRBJ1-1, with 10 bases that match TRBD1. Losses at the gene ends were 6 bases for V and 1 base for J; bases not matched to a gene: 5. The CDR3 has 15 amino acids. The CDR3 DNA is TGTGCCAGCAGAACTCGACAGGGGGCGAACACTGAAGCTTTCTTT. Amino acid sequence: CASRTRQGANTEAFF.

This clonotype was counted many times. This sequence joins TRBV19 and TRBJ2-5; TRBD2 might be the D (6 bases). Per the germline V gene, CDR1 is LNHDA and CDR2 is SQIVND (reference sequence). This CDR3 is 16 amino acids long. Trimming removed 2 bases at V and 1 base at J, with 14 bases between. CDR3 residues: CASSILRGGVQETQYF. CDR3 DNA: TGTGCCAGTAGTATACTTCGGGGCGGGGTCCAAGAGACCCAGTACTTC.

This clonotype turned up a few times. The chain carries TRBV4-2 and TRBJ2-7; TRBD1 is a possible D gene (6 bases). Germline V gene data show CDR1 as LGHNA and CDR2 as YNFKEQ. Trimming took off 4 bases at V and 2 bases at J, with 15 bases between the two ends. The CDR3 runs to 15 residues. CDR3 in DNA: TGTGCCAGCAGCCTTTCTCAGGGGAACGCCTACGAGCAGTACTTC. It yields the protein CASSLSQGNAYEQYF.

In its sample, this clonotype was seen many times. V and J are TRBV20-1 and TRBJ2-3; a weak D match, TRBD2 (6 bases). This CDR3 spans 16 amino acids. Germline loops: CDR1 DFQATT, CDR2 SNEGSKA (reference sequence). The ends were cut back, 3 bases at V and 1 base at J, with 17 bases in the middle. The chain's CDR3 is CSASSLGLGGTDTQYF. For the CDR3, the DNA is TGCAGTGCTAGTTCACTGGGACTTGGGGGCACAGATACGCAGTATTTT.

This clonotype was detected many times. This CDR3 reads CSARELAGSYEQYF. Written as DNA, the CDR3 is TGCAGTGCTAGAGAACTAGCGGGGTCCTACGAGCAGTACTTC. The gene calls are TRBV20-1 and TRBJ2-7, with 10 positions matching TRBD2. Germline trimming cut 0 bases from V and 1 base from J; bases unmatched to any gene: 0. The germline gives CDR1 DFQATT, CDR2 SNEGSKA (reference sequence). This CDR3 is built from 14 residues.

The chain combines TRBV12-3 or TRBV12-4 with TRBJ2-5; a possible D gene is TRBD2 (5 bases). The CDR3 runs 14 residues. Trimming took off 7 bases at V and 2 bases at J, with 14 bases between the two ends. CDR3 nucleotide sequence: TGTGCCAGCATGTGGGGAGCGGCTCAAGAGACCCAGTACTTC. It translates to CASMWGAAQETQYF.

Comments on this clonotype: One junction end disagrees with the germline gene, perhaps due to a read error. The chain combines TRBV4-2 with TRBJ2-7; D call uncertain. CDR1 LGHNA and CDR2 YNFKEQ come from the germline V gene. The CDR3 sequence is 14 residues long. This chain's CDR3 is CASSPLTVGYEQYF. The CDR3 coding sequence is TGTGCCAGCAGCCCACTAACGGTAGGGTACGAGCAATACTTC.

This clonotype was observed a few times. This may come from a read error, since a much larger clone is one base off. The chain uses TRBV12-3 or TRBV12-4 and TRBJ1-5; D not resolved. The CDR3 is 14 residues long. CDR3: CARSQSIGNQAQHF. For the CDR3, the DNA is TGTGCCCGCAGCCAATCAATCGGGAATCAGGCCCAGCATTTT.

The table lists this clonotype with many counts. The chain employs TRBV7-8 and TRBJ1-2; D possibly corresponds to TRBD1 (5 bases). The CDR3 is 14 amino acids. V lost 1 base and J 6 bases, leaving 12 bases between the germline ends. Per germline, CDR1 SGHVS and CDR2 FQNEAQ. This chain's CDR3 is CASSLVGGSDGYTF. CDR3 coding DNA: TGTGCCAGCAGCTTAGTCGGGGGGTCGGATGGCTACACCTTC.

On this clonotype itself: A clone one base away is much larger, so this may be a read error. The CDR3 does not end in the conserved phenylalanine or tryptophan, so this is likely a read error. This rearrangement joins TRBV19 to TRBJ1-6; tentatively, D is TRBD1 (5 bases). The length of the CDR3 is 13 residues. V dropped 8 bases and J dropped 7 bases, with 12 bases sitting between them. Per the germline V gene, CDR1 is LNHDA and CDR2 is SQIVND (reference sequence). CDR3 in amino acids: CASHRTSNSPLHI. The CDR3, as DNA: TGTGCCAGTCACCGGACATCGAATTCACCCCTCCACATT.

Concerning this clonotype itself: This clone may be a read error of a much larger clone one base away. This sequence joins TRBV7-2 and TRBJ2-7; a possible D gene is TRBD1 (5 bases). Germline-derived CDR1 and CDR2 are SGHTA and FQGNSA. The CDR3 totals 13 residues. The CDR3 DNA reads TGTGCCGGCAGCGCATCAGCAGGGAATGGGCAGTACTTC. Translated: CAGSASAGNGQYF.

This clonotype was found many times. The final CDR3 position lacks the conserved phenylalanine or tryptophan, pointing to a likely read error. The chain couples TRBV20-1 to TRBJ2-7; 11 nucleotides line up with TRBD1. The CDR3 is 14 residues long. The germline V gene encodes CDR1 DFQATT and CDR2 SNEGSKA (reference sequence). V dropped 6 bases and J dropped 5; count of bases not matched to a gene: 9. The CDR3 is CSALSGQGAHEQYL. The CDR3 region has the DNA TGCAGTGCCCTCTCAGGACAGGGGGCCCACGAGCAGTACCTC.

Only a few counts were recorded for this clonotype. This sequence joins TRBV24-1 and TRBJ2-7; the D gene is possibly TRBD1 (5 bases). The CDR3 is made up of 13 amino acids. Germline assignment: CDR1 KGHDR and CDR2 SFDVKD. The V end was cut by 3 bases, the J end by 2 bases, with 7 bases between. DNA of the CDR3: TGTGCCACCAGTGATGACAGCCCCTACGAGCAGTACTTC. The encoded protein is CATSDDSPYEQYF.

This clonotype was counted only a few times. The chain uses TRBV11-2 and TRBJ2-3; no reliable D call. The tail of the sequence fits TRBJ1-5 better, so the J call may be wrong. The CDR3 sequence is 12 residues long. Germline CDR1 is SGHAT and CDR2 is FQNNGV. CDR3 residues: CASSLGTDTQHF. The CDR3 DNA sequence: TGTGCCAGCAGCCTTGGCACAGATACGCAGCATTTT.